This T cell receptor (beta chain) was identified during a study of blood T cells in healthy people across ages. The second PCR ran roughly 6 to 11 cycles with a sample-barcoded 5' primer and J-beta primers. Using its own MiXCR run on the 5' RACE reads, TCRdb lists one record per CDR3 protein. The top ten hold less than 8% of the sample, which has about 1.5 million distinct CDR3 sequences, about 43% seen once. Germline V gene lookup returns CDR1 LGHDT and CDR2 YNNKEL (reference sequence). The trim removed 4 bases at V and 7 bases at J, leaving 5 bases unmatched. The CDR3 covers 13 residues. Specimen: blood. The V and J genes are TRBV3-1 and TRBJ1-1, with 8 nucleotides matching TRBD1. The TCR comes from a woman between 18 and 29 years old in good health. CDR3 in DNA: TGTGCCAGCAGCCGAAACAGGGGGAATGAAGCTTTCTTT. Its protein is CASSRNRGNEAFF.